This T cell receptor beta chain originates from a study of blood T cell repertoires in COVID-19 (dated by TCRdb to 2018 to 2020). As for the study more broadly: Samples covering the acute and convalescent phases of COVID-19 were provided by collaborators in the United States, Italy and Spain. The material from the prospective study consisted of cDNA or gDNA derived from T cells, B-cell-depleted T cells, or PBMCs. Deeply sampled blood TCRbeta repertoires from subjects exposed to, actively infected with, or recovered from COVID-19 were included in the dataset. The repertoires were released in a freely available public database intended as a resource for research on the immune response to SARS-CoV-2. Samples came from the ongoing ImmuneRACE study (first 160 participants) plus 1,254 subjects from 6 global collaborators. The sample metadata nearly always contained a de-identified subject ID, COVID-19 status, age in years and sex. Where HLA class I and class II types were available, the types were taken from metadata supplied by the sample provider, not from assay-based typing. General conclusions and limits of the study: Clinical and demographic metadata were provided uncurated, with the amount varying by source and participant.

The collaborating institutions used their own protocols to collect whole blood in K2EDTA tubes. For TCRbeta analysis, collaborators shipped samples as frozen whole blood, isolated PBMCs, or DNA extracted from either of those sample types. TCRbeta CDR3 regions were amplified from genomic DNA using the immunoSEQ Assay, a bias-controlled multiplex PCR. The paper's data handling went like this. The number of nucleated cells in each sample was estimated by amplification of reference gene primers within the assay. To quantify the absolute abundance of each unique TCRbeta CDR3 rearrangement, sequence reads were collapsed and filtered. For each sample, productive Simpson clonality was calculated by taking the square root of Simpson's diversity index across productive rearrangements. As stored in TCRdb, this immuneACCESS dataset retains in-frame rearrangements with V and J assigned. A fraction of the clones does not appear; measured against another copy, unresolved V genes explain less than half of the discrepancy, and the remainder lacks a known reason. Clone size and V and J calls were adopted from that table, with D and trimming inferred from the DNA. In all, the sample holds hundreds of thousands of clones, and over 75% of those were seen once. The top ten clones comprise approximately 9% of the sample.

Trimming takes 2 bases from V and 7 bases from J, and the germline ends sit 28 bases apart. Based on the germline V gene, the CDR1 and CDR2 sequences are SGDLS and YYNGEE. Including the terminal cysteine and phenylalanine, the CDR3 comprises 19 residues. Of the read, only the CDR3 DNA is kept; its 57 bases are in frame from base 1. Note on this clone: Its antigen remains undetermined. Per-nucleotide qualities are absent, and no much larger clonotype sits a single base away.

The sample was peripheral blood. The V and J segments used are TRBV9 and TRBJ2-1; no D gene is confidently identified. This TCR derives from a human donor in a cohort sampled during active COVID-19. This receptor carries the CDR3 CASSVDAGSPPPSRNEQFF. The DNA sequence follows: TGTGCCAGCAGCGTCGACGCTGGGTCTCCACCTCCGTCTAGGAATGAGCAGTTCTTC.